The next 32 T cell receptor beta chains were all read from a single sample in a study of cytomegalovirus exposure and HLA in healthy donors (dated by TCRdb to the late 2010s). Preparation of the library involved the immunoSEQ multiplex PCR assay. A mixture of 60 forward primers for TCR Vbeta segments and 13 reverse primers for TCR Jbeta segments was used in the multiplex PCR. This is the immuneACCESS table as TCRdb keeps it, with only in-frame sequences that have V and J called. A part of the clones is gone; compared with another copy, unresolved V genes explain less than half, and the rest is unexplained. The sample table shows fewer than 110,000 clones, and 70% to 80% are seen once. The ten top clones hold roughly 2.1% of the sample. The source material was PBMCs. The source is a man between 18 and 35 years old in good health and CMV-seronegative.

This chain connects TRBV15 to TRBJ2-3; D gene unclear. The germline gives CDR1 LNHNV, CDR2 YYDKDF (reference sequence). Trimming stripped 0 bases from V and 0 bases from J, with 4 bases between. CDR3 length equals 14 residues. DNA for the CDR3: TGTGCCACCAGCAGAGATGCGAGCACAGATACGCAGTATTTT. This translates into CATSRDASTDTQYF.

The rearrangement joins TRBV7-9 to TRBJ1-2, with D possibly matching TRBD1 (6 bases). CDR3 length: 13 amino acids. Trimming left V 8 bases short and J 3 bases short, with 13 bases between. The germline gives CDR1 SEHNR, CDR2 FQNEAQ (reference sequence). In DNA form, the CDR3 reads TGTGCCAGCTCTTTGGGGGCGGACTATGGCTACACCTTC. Translated, it gives CASSLGADYGYTF.

The genes are TRBV23-1 and TRBJ2-7; D uncertain. TRBV23-1 is reported as an ORF; its role is uncertain. The CDR3 extends over 13 amino acids. The V end lost 3 bases, the J end lost 7 bases, and 13 bases lay between the germline ends. Here the CDR3 DNA reads TGCGCCAGCAGTCACCCGACTTCCTTGGAGCAGTACTTC. It codes for CASSHPTSLEQYF.

The chain has TRBV5-5 and TRBJ1-5, with D hard to call. The CDR3 contains 13 residues. V gave up 1 base and J gave up 5 bases, with 7 bases separating them. Per the germline V gene, CDR1 is SGHKS and CDR2 is YYEKEE (reference sequence). The CDR3 DNA sequence: TGTGCCAGCAGCTTGAGGAGCGATCAGCCCCAGCATTTT. Encoded protein: CASSLRSDQPQHF.

The V call is TRBV29-1, the J call TRBJ2-6; D perhaps matches TRBD2 (6 bases). The V gene lost 7 bases and the J gene lost 4 bases, with 11 bases spanning the gap. Germline lookup yields CDR1 SQVTM and CDR2 ANQGSEA. CDR3 length: 13 residues. The CDR3 here is CSAGGGGANVLTF. CDR3 coding DNA: TGCAGCGCCGGGGGAGGAGGGGCCAACGTCCTGACTTTC.

The chain joins TRBV6-6 to TRBJ1-2; D is unresolved. Germline CDR1 and CDR2: MNHNY and SVGAGI (reference sequence). The CDR3 covers 15 residues. The V gene lost 2 bases and the J gene lost 2 bases, with 12 bases spanning the gap. CDR3 bases: TGTGCCAGCAGTTACCACCGGGGAACCAACTATGGCTACACCTTC. Protein: CASSYHRGTNYGYTF.

The chain has TRBV7-8 and TRBJ2-2; no firm D call. The ends were cut back, 3 bases at V and 0 bases at J, with 11 bases in the middle. CDR1 and CDR2 (germline): SGHVS, FQNEAQ. The CDR3 runs to 16 residues. In DNA, the CDR3 is TGTGCCAGCAGCTTTCTTTCGGTGCCGAACACCGGGGAGCTGTTTTTT. This gives the protein CASSFLSVPNTGELFF.

The gene calls are TRBV5-1 and TRBJ1-1, with D possibly TRBD1 on 5 matching bases. Per the germline V gene, CDR1 is SGHRS and CDR2 is YFSETQ. The CDR3 covers 14 residues. V dropped 4 bases and J dropped 0 bases, with 10 bases sitting between them. Here the CDR3 reads CASSPGAMNTEAFF. Written as DNA, the CDR3 is TGCGCCAGCAGCCCTGGGGCCATGAACACTGAAGCTTTCTTT.

V gene TRBV12-5 combines with J gene TRBJ2-1; 12 bases match TRBD1. The V gene's germline CDR1 is LGHNT and CDR2 FRNRAP. Trimming took 5 bases from V and 6 from J; bases not matched to a gene: 5. The CDR3 consists of 15 residues. DNA for the CDR3: TGTGCTAGTGGTCCCCGGGACAGGGGGCTCAATGAGCAGTTCTTC. Its protein product is CASGPRDRGLNEQFF.

The genes are TRBV9 and TRBJ2-7; a weak D match, TRBD1 (7 bases). The germline V gene has CDR1 SGDLS and CDR2 YYNGEE. The V gene lost 2 bases and the J gene lost 6 bases, with 18 bases spanning the gap. CDR3 length: 15 residues. The CDR3 spells CASSVGRQGGGEQYF. CDR3 coding DNA: TGTGCCAGCAGCGTGGGGCGTCAGGGGGGAGGCGAGCAGTACTTC.

V gene TRBV5-5 combines with J gene TRBJ2-7; D not certain. This CDR3 is 16 amino acids long. Trimming left V 4 bases short and J 0 bases short, with 17 bases between. Germline-derived CDR1 and CDR2 are SGHKS and YYEKEE (reference sequence). CDR3 DNA sequence: TGTGCCAGCAGCCCCCACCACGTTCTTAGCTCCTACGAGCAGTACTTC. As protein: CASSPHHVLSSYEQYF.

The V call is TRBV6-5, the J call TRBJ2-2, with a possible D match to TRBD2 (6 bases). The CDR3 is 15 amino acids. Germline lookup yields CDR1 MNHEY and CDR2 SVGAGI. Trimming pared 3 bases from V and 7 bases from J, leaving 15 bases between. DNA for the CDR3: TGTGCCAGCAGTTATTCTGGGGGGAGTCGCGGGGAGCTGTTTTTT. Protein sequence: CASSYSGGSRGELFF.

This clone was found once. Germline and junction disagree at one end, which may indicate a read error. The V and J genes are TRBV7-2 and TRBJ1-2; TRBD1 aligns across 7 bases. CDR1 and CDR2 from the germline V gene are SGHTA and FQGNSA. This CDR3 has 15 amino acids. CDR3 bases: TGTGCCAGCAGCTTAGTCCCCGGGACAGTCTATGGCTACCCCTTC. Translation: CASSLVPGTVYGYPF.

This clone has a single count. The chain links TRBV9 to TRBJ2-5, with D possibly being TRBD2 (5 bases). Germline loops: CDR1 SGDLS, CDR2 YYNGEE. The CDR3 runs 12 residues. Trimming stripped 4 bases from V and 5 bases from J, with 9 bases between. CDR3 amino acids: CASSPGWETQYF. CDR3 coding DNA: TGTGCCAGCAGCCCGGGATGGGAGACCCAGTACTTC.

The chain has TRBV6-4 and TRBJ1-1; 7 bases are shared with TRBD1. The J segment lost 10 bases and the V segment lost 3 bases, leaving 8 bases of the junction unmatched. Germline V gene sequence: CDR1 MRHNA, CDR2 SNTAGT. The CDR3 covers 13 residues. The CDR3 bases are TGTGCCAGCAGTGAGACCTTACAGGGGCGAGCTTTCTTT. Translated, it gives CASSETLQGRAFF.

Concerning this clone: This specimen includes other DNA sequences encoding the same CDR3. The V and J genes are TRBV9 and TRBJ2-2; 15 positions match TRBD2. V dropped 3 bases and J dropped 5; count of bases not matched to a gene: 5. In germline, CDR1 is SGDLS, CDR2 YYNGEE. The CDR3 loop spans 17 amino acids. CDR3 residues: CASSGGLAGGGTGELFF. DNA of the CDR3: TGTGCCAGCAGCGGGGGACTAGCGGGGGGAGGTACCGGGGAGCTGTTTTTT.

V gene TRBV9 combines with J gene TRBJ2-7, with D possibly TRBD1 on 6 matching bases. Germline-derived CDR1 and CDR2 are SGDLS and YYNGEE. The germline V and J ends were trimmed by 4 bases and 5 bases, with 16 bases remaining between them. CDR3 size: 14 residues. The CDR3 nucleotides are TGTGCCAGCAGCCCCACCAACTACAGGGACGAGCAGTACTTC. It specifies CASSPTNYRDEQYF. Filled out from reference TRBV9 and TRBJ2-7, the complete variable domain reads DSGVTQTPKHLITATGQRVTLRCSPRSGDLSVYWYQQSLDQGLQFLIQYYNGEERAKGNILERFSAQQFPDLHSELNLSSLELGDSALYFCASSPTNYRDEQYFGPGTRLTVT.

The genes are TRBV6-1 and TRBJ1-2, with D unresolved. The CDR3 runs to 12 residues. From germline, CDR1 is MNHNS and CDR2 SASEGT. With 1 base removed from V and 7 bases from J, the gap between germline ends came to 7 bases. This CDR3 is CASSEGGCGYTF. The CDR3 DNA sequence: TGTGCCAGCAGTGAAGGCGGCTGTGGCTACACCTTC.

This clone was detected a few times. The rearrangement uses TRBV4-2 and TRBJ1-5; 9 bases fit TRBD1. In germline, CDR1 is LGHNA, CDR2 YNFKEQ. Unmatched junction bases numbered 6, after V lost 4 bases and J lost 5 bases. The CDR3 covers 15 residues. The CDR3 is CASSRGQGRDQPQHF. The CDR3 DNA is TGTGCCAGCAGCCGGGGACAGGGTCGCGATCAGCCCCAGCATTTT.

This chain uses TRBV9 with TRBJ2-3, with TRBD2 matching 8 bases. The germline CDR1 and CDR2 sequences are SGDLS and YYNGEE. The CDR3 consists of 15 residues. V shed 1 base, J shed 6 bases, and the junction held 7 bases outside the gene matches. This chain's CDR3 is CASSVKGGGQDTQYF. CDR3 sequence (DNA): TGTGCCAGCAGCGTAAAGGGCGGGGGGCAGGATACGCAGTATTTT.

The V call is TRBV9, the J call TRBJ2-5, with 10 bases identical to TRBD2. The CDR3 is 16 residues long. Germline CDR1 and CDR2: SGDLS and YYNGEE. Unmatched junction bases numbered 7, after V lost 0 bases and J lost 5 bases. In DNA, the CDR3 is TGTGCCAGCAGCGTAGCCAGCGGGGGGGCTGGGGAGACCCAGTACTTC. This gives the protein CASSVASGGAGETQYF.

There are a few counts of this clone. The genes are TRBV27 and TRBJ1-6; 10 nucleotides match TRBD1. The CDR3 totals 13 residues. The trim removed 10 bases at V and 6 bases at J, leaving 3 bases unmatched. Looked up from germline, CDR1 is MNHEY and CDR2 is SMNVEV (reference sequence). In nucleotides, the CDR3 is TGTGCCACCTGGACAGGGGGTAATTCACCCCTCCACTTT. This codes for CATWTGGNSPLHF.

The rearrangement joins TRBV6-6 to TRBJ1-4, with 7 bases lining up with TRBD1. V dropped 0 bases and J dropped 5; count of bases not matched to a gene: 0. Germline loops: CDR1 MNHNY, CDR2 SVGAGI (reference sequence). This CDR3 spans 14 amino acids. CDR3 amino acids: CASSYSTGNEKLFF. The CDR3 nucleotides read TGTGCCAGCAGTTACTCGACAGGGAATGAAAAACTGTTTTTT.

V gene TRBV11-3 combines with J gene TRBJ2-7; 12 bases line up with TRBD2. This CDR3 spans 14 amino acids. V gave up 5 bases and J gave up 3 bases; unmatched junction bases: 2. CDR1 and CDR2 (germline): SGHNT, YENEEA. The CDR3 region is CASSQGLAGYEQYF. CDR3 DNA: TGTGCCAGCAGCCAGGGACTAGCGGGCTACGAGCAGTACTTC.

This clone has a single count. The rearrangement joins TRBV27 to TRBJ1-6, with a weak D call TRBD1 (6 bases). The CDR3 sequence is 14 residues long. With 8 bases removed from V and 8 bases from J, the gap between germline ends came to 16 bases. Germline assignment: CDR1 MNHEY and CDR2 SMNVEV (reference sequence). The DNA of the CDR3 is TGTGCCAGCGCGGGGGCAGGCGATTATTCACCCCTCCACTTT. It specifies CASAGAGDYSPLHF.

Only a few counts were recorded for this clone. The CDR3 spells CASSRRDMNTEAFF. In DNA form, the CDR3 reads TGTGCCAGCAGCCGCCGGGACATGAACACTGAAGCTTTCTTT. This rearrangement joins TRBV6-5 to TRBJ1-1, with D possibly matching TRBD1 (6 bases). The germline gives CDR1 MNHEY, CDR2 SVGAGI. The CDR3 is 14 amino acids. V lost 6 bases, J lost 0 bases, and 11 bases lay in between.

The sample holds one count of this clone. This chain connects TRBV10-3 to TRBJ1-6, with 10 bases aligning to TRBD1. The junction had 9 bases not matched to a gene; V was cut back by 6 bases and J by 10 bases. This CDR3 has 15 amino acids. Looked up from germline, CDR1 is ENHRY and CDR2 is SYGVKD. The CDR3 sequence is CAISPTGTGVSPLHF. Here the CDR3 DNA reads TGTGCCATCAGCCCTACCGGGACAGGGGTCTCACCCCTCCACTTT.

The CDR3, as DNA: TGTGCCAGAAAGAGGGACAGCGCTAACTATGGCTACACCTTC. It translates to CARKRDSANYGYTF. The chain recombines TRBV5-3 with TRBJ1-2; 7 nucleotides agree with TRBD1. TRBV5-3 carries the ORF label, with uncertain function. The J segment lost 0 bases and the V segment lost 6 bases, leaving 5 bases of the junction unmatched. The CDR3 contains 14 residues.

This clone was counted at least ten times. The chain joins TRBV4-2 to TRBJ2-7; perhaps TRBD2 as D (6 bases). CDR1 LGHNA and CDR2 YNFKEQ come from the germline V gene. V lost 0 bases, J lost 7 bases, and 16 bases lay in between. The CDR3 is 15 amino acids. CDR3 nucleotides: TGTGCCAGCAGCCAAGAGGAGGGAAGTTCGGGGGAGCAGTACTTC. Its translation: CASSQEEGSSGEQYF.

V and J are TRBV2 and TRBJ1-1; D unclear. Germline CDR1 and CDR2: SNHLY and FYNNEI. The CDR3 extends over 17 amino acids. Deletions cut 7 bases from V and 3 bases from J, with 24 bases between. CDR3 amino acids: CASILTLRLNRDTEAFF. The DNA for the CDR3 is TGTGCCAGCATCCTAACGCTTAGACTAAATAGGGACACTGAAGCTTTCTTT.

This chain joins TRBV4-2 and TRBJ2-2; TRBD1 matches 7 bases. In germline, CDR1 is LGHNA, CDR2 YNFKEQ. This CDR3 is 15 amino acids long. V was clipped by 1 base and J by 3 bases; unmatched bases: 2. In DNA, the CDR3 is TGTGCCAGCAGCCAAGGAACAGGGGACACCGGGGAGCTGTTTTTT. This sequence encodes CASSQGTGDTGELFF.

V usage is TRBV7-2 and J usage is TRBJ1-2, with D possibly matching TRBD1 (6 bases). Between the trimmed V and J ends, which lost 1 base and 8 bases, there was a span of 11 bases. The CDR3 runs to 13 residues. CDR1 and CDR2 from the germline V gene are SGHTA and FQGNSA. CDR3 sequence reads: CASSLDPGQGYTF. The CDR3 DNA reads TGTGCCAGCAGCTTAGACCCCGGACAGGGCTACACCTTC.